One sample yielded the 27 T cell receptor beta chains listed below, sequenced in a study of cytomegalovirus exposure and HLA in healthy donors. 13 Jbeta primers and 60 Vbeta primers were used for the PCR. Here immunoSEQ multiplex PCR was the method, and the copy in TCRdb shows in-frame clones only, minus some. Of some 100,000 clones in the sample, more than 60% are singletons; the top ten hold around 4.8%. Material: PBMCs. The receptors shown here come from a woman younger than 35 in good health and CMV-seropositive.

This sequence joins TRBV7-3 and TRBJ2-1; possibly TRBD2 for D (5 bases). Trimming cost V 5 bases and J 5 bases, with 10 bases left between them. Germline V lookup: CDR1 SGHTA, CDR2 FQGTGA. The CDR3 totals 13 residues. The CDR3 is CASSDGINNEQFF. As DNA, the CDR3 is TGTGCCAGCAGCGACGGGATAAACAATGAGCAGTTCTTC.

The chain recombines TRBV29-1 with TRBJ1-1; 8 nucleotides match TRBD1. The CDR3 covers 14 residues. V lost 4 bases and J lost 1; bases outside the gene matches: 5. The germline V gene encodes CDR1 SQVTM and CDR2 ANQGSEA. CDR3 sequence (DNA): TGCAGCGTTGTTGGACAGGGTGCGAACACTGAAGCTTTCTTT. Its translation: CSVVGQGANTEAFF.

The gene calls are TRBV19 and TRBJ1-5; D not resolved. Trimming took 6 bases from V and 3 from J, leaving 12 bases between them. This CDR3 contains 14 residues. Germline V gene lookup returns CDR1 LNHDA and CDR2 SQIVND (reference sequence). The CDR3 region has the DNA TGTGCCAGTAGGATTGGAGCCCCCAATCAGCCCCAGCATTTT. This encodes CASRIGAPNQPQHF.

The V and J genes are TRBV7-3 and TRBJ2-7; TRBD1 might be the D (6 bases). The CDR3 consists of 15 residues. Germline V CDR1 and CDR2: SGHTA, FQGTGA. Trimming took 0 bases from V and 1 from J, leaving 10 bases between them. The CDR3 sequence is CASSLTPGTSYEQYF. In nucleotides, the CDR3 is TGTGCCAGCAGCTTAACCCCCGGGACATCCTACGAGCAGTACTTC.

The sample holds a few counts of this clone. The J gene is TRBJ2-1, the V gene TRBV27; the match to TRBD2 covers 16 bases. The CDR3 runs to 18 residues. Germline CDR1 MNHEY, CDR2 SMNVEV (reference sequence). V was clipped by 4 bases and J by 9 bases; unmatched bases: 12. CDR3 DNA sequence: TGTGCCAGCAGTTCAGGGACTAGCGGGAGGGCCAGGTTAGGTGAGCAGTTCTTC. Its protein is CASSSGTSGRARLGEQFF.

The genes are TRBV5-5 and TRBJ1-1; 7 nucleotides agree with TRBD1. Germline CDR1 SGHKS, CDR2 YYEKEE (reference sequence). The CDR3 is made up of 14 amino acids. With 3 bases clipped from V and 1 base from J, the junction kept 3 bases outside the gene matches. As DNA, the CDR3 is TGTGCCAGCAGCTGGCGGGACAGGAACACTGAAGCTTTCTTT. It translates to CASSWRDRNTEAFF.

The rearrangement uses TRBV19 and TRBJ2-3; 7 positions agree with TRBD2. With 7 bases clipped from V and 5 bases from J, the junction kept 6 bases outside the gene matches. The germline gives CDR1 LNHDA, CDR2 SQIVND (reference sequence). The CDR3 runs 13 residues. The CDR3 nucleotides are TGTGCCAGTAACCCAGGGAGGGGAGATACGCAGTATTTT. Protein: CASNPGRGDTQYF.

In this sample, this clone turned up a few times. The V and J genes are TRBV7-6 and TRBJ2-7; perhaps TRBD1 as D (5 bases). Germline V gene lookup returns CDR1 SGHVS and CDR2 FNYEAQ. This CDR3 contains 14 residues. The V end lost 1 base, the J end lost 6 bases, and 13 bases lay between the germline ends. CDR3 protein: CASSLEAGISEQYF. The CDR3 bases are TGTGCCAGCAGCTTAGAGGCAGGGATTAGCGAGCAGTACTTC.

V usage is TRBV15 and J usage is TRBJ2-7; no reliable D call. V was pared by 0 bases and J by 2 bases, with 8 bases between. CDR1 is LNHNV, CDR2 YYDKDF, per germline (reference sequence). The CDR3 is 14 residues long. CDR3 sequence (DNA): TGTGCCACCAGCAGAGAAAACGGTCCCTACGAGCAGTACTTC. This translates into CATSRENGPYEQYF.

The V call is TRBV30, the J call TRBJ1-6; D ambiguous. The length of the CDR3 is 15 residues. Trimming removed 1 base at V and 3 bases at J, with 10 bases between. The germline CDR1 and CDR2 sequences are GTSNPN and SVGIG (reference sequence). CDR3 amino acids: CAWSELGVYNSPLHF. DNA for the CDR3: TGTGCCTGGAGTGAATTAGGAGTCTATAATTCACCCCTCCACTTT.

The chain has TRBV7-2 and TRBJ1-1; D remains unclear. CDR3 length equals 11 residues. V lost 7 bases and J lost 5, with 8 bases in between. Germline V gives CDR1 SGHTA, CDR2 FQGNSA. This CDR3 is CASTPSTEAFF. In nucleotides, the CDR3 is TGTGCCAGCACCCCTTCGACTGAAGCTTTCTTT. Combining the CDR3 with reference TRBV7-2 and TRBJ1-1 gives the whole variable domain GAGVSQSPSNKVTEKGKDVELRCDPISGHTALYWYRQSLGQGLEFLIYFQGNSAPDKSGLPSDRFSAERTGGSVSTLTIQRTQQEDSAVYLCASTPSTEAFFGQGTRLTVV.

This chain's CDR3 is CSVEHDRNTEAFF. Written as DNA, the CDR3 is TGCAGCGTTGAACACGACAGGAACACTGAAGCTTTCTTT. This chain joins TRBV29-1 and TRBJ1-1; D is possibly TRBD1 (5 bases). Trimming removed 2 bases from V and 1 base from J, with 8 bases in between. Germline V lookup: CDR1 SQVTM, CDR2 ANQGSEA. The CDR3 has 13 amino acids.

The rearrangement uses TRBV16 and TRBJ2-7; tentative D call: TRBD1 (7 bases). The CDR3 is 15 amino acids. The germline V gene has CDR1 KGHSY and CDR2 FQNENV. V was pared by 3 bases and J by 6 bases, with 18 bases between. DNA for the CDR3: TGTGCCAGCAGCCAGAGGACAGGACTAAGCTCCGAGCAGTACTTC. It translates to CASSQRTGLSSEQYF.

J is TRBJ1-1 and V is TRBV29-1; the D is unclear. V shed 4 bases and J shed 0 bases, with 6 bases lying between them. CDR3 size: 12 residues. Looked up from germline, CDR1 is SQVTM and CDR2 is ANQGSEA. The CDR3, as DNA: TGCAGCGTTGGCCAGATGAACACTGAAGCTTTCTTT. Translation gives CSVGQMNTEAFF.

The DNA for the CDR3 is TGTGCCAGCAGTTTAGGAGATGGCTACACCTTC. Translation gives CASSLGDGYTF. The chain joins TRBV27 to TRBJ1-2; no firm D call. Trimming shortened V by 2 bases and J by 6 bases, and 4 bases separated the two germline ends. There are 11 residues in the CDR3. CDR1 and CDR2 from the germline V gene are MNHEY and SMNVEV (reference sequence).

V is TRBV28 and J is TRBJ1-2; 8 positions agree with TRBD1. V was pared by 5 bases and J by 8 bases, with 10 bases of the junction left unmatched. Germline V lookup: CDR1 MDHEN, CDR2 SYDVKM. The CDR3 spans 14 residues. CDR3 amino acids: CASSPWTGWDGYTF. The DNA of the CDR3 is TGTGCCAGCAGTCCCTGGACAGGGTGGGACGGCTACACCTTC.

This clone was observed a single time. This rearrangement joins TRBV5-1 to TRBJ2-5; 7 bases align to TRBD2. The CDR3 length is 15 residues. Germline loops: CDR1 SGHRS, CDR2 YFSETQ. J was trimmed by 4 bases and V by 0 bases; bases with no gene match: 6. CDR3 bases: TGCGCCAGCAGCTTGGGAAGCGGGAATGGAGAGACCCAGTACTTC. It is translated as CASSLGSGNGETQYF.

The sample holds one count of this clone. An end of the junction differs from the germline gene, which may be a read error. The chain is built from TRBV7-7 and TRBJ2-3; D might be TRBD1 (6 bases). The germline V gene has CDR1 SSHAT and CDR2 FNYEAQ (reference sequence). The CDR3 is made up of 16 amino acids. CDR3 protein: CASSLGLTGRTDTQYF. Here the CDR3 DNA reads TGTGCTAGCAGCTTAGGGCTGACAGGACGCACAGATACGCAGTATTTT.

This chain uses TRBV4-3 with TRBJ1-2; 8 positions agree with TRBD1. Germline values: CDR1 LGHNA, CDR2 YSLEER. The CDR3 is made up of 15 amino acids. J lost 5 bases, V lost 1 base, and 6 bases had no gene match. The CDR3 bases are TGCGCCAGCAGCCAAGGGACAGGGAAAGGGTATGGCTACACCTTC. Amino acids: CASSQGTGKGYGYTF.

This sequence joins TRBV2 and TRBJ1-1; D is unclear. V lost 6 bases and J 6 bases, leaving 8 bases between the germline ends. The CDR3 consists of 11 residues. Germline values: CDR1 SNHLY, CDR2 FYNNEI. In nucleotides, the CDR3 is TGTGCCAGCAGCCCCCTCTCTGAAGCTTTCTTT. Its translation: CASSPLSEAFF.

V and J are TRBV28 and TRBJ2-5, with a tentative D call TRBD1 (5 bases). CDR3 length: 12 amino acids. V was trimmed by 7 bases and J by 6 bases, leaving 12 bases between them. CDR1 MDHEN and CDR2 SYDVKM come from the germline V gene. CDR3 in DNA: TGTGCCAGCACCAGGGCTTCGAAGACCCAGTACTTC. Translating it yields CASTRASKTQYF.

The CDR3, as DNA: TGTGCCAGCAGCGGCTTAGCGGTTATGGACAATGAGCAGTTCTTC. Translated, it gives CASSGLAVMDNEQFF. The chain uses TRBV27 and TRBJ2-1, with TRBD2 as a possible D gene (6 bases). Germline V gene lookup returns CDR1 MNHEY and CDR2 SMNVEV (reference sequence). Trimming shortened V by 6 bases and J by 5 bases, and 17 bases separated the two germline ends. The CDR3 extends over 15 amino acids.

The V and J genes are TRBV5-8 and TRBJ2-2; D gene ambiguous. Trimming shortened V by 0 bases and J by 6 bases, and 9 bases separated the two germline ends. The CDR3 is 14 residues long. Per germline, CDR1 SGHTS and CDR2 YDEGEE. CDR3 sequence reads: CASSLEPYAGELFF. CDR3 nucleotides: TGTGCCAGCAGCTTGGAGCCCTACGCCGGGGAGCTGTTTTTT.

This clone was seen a handful of times. Compared with germline, one end of the junction differs, possibly owing to a read error. The chain carries TRBV18 and TRBJ1-4; D gene ambiguous. Germline V lookup: CDR1 KGHSH, CDR2 LQKENI. This CDR3 is 15 amino acids long. DNA of the CDR3: TGTGCCAGCTCAGCACCCGGGGCAACTAATGAAAAACTGTTTTTT. Its translation is CASSAPGATNEKLFF.

CDR3 sequence reads: CASSRERQSTDTQYF. CDR3 DNA: TGCGCCAGCAGCAGGGAGCGTCAGAGTACAGATACGCAGTATTTT. The chain links TRBV4-1 to TRBJ2-3; a weak D match, TRBD2 (5 bases). The CDR3 is 15 residues long. Per the germline V gene, CDR1 is MGHRA and CDR2 is YSYEKL. Trimming took off 5 bases at V and 3 bases at J, with 15 bases between the two ends.

The CDR3 bases are TGTGCCAGCAGCAAAGTTGAGGGAAGCACCGGGGAGCTGTTTTTT. Translated, it gives CASSKVEGSTGELFF. The V call is TRBV21-1, the J call TRBJ2-2; TRBD2 was called by the table and not checked on the DNA. TRBV21-1 is termed a pseudogene. This CDR3 has 15 amino acids.

This chain links TRBV27 with TRBJ2-7; TRBD1 matches 7 bases. CDR3 length equals 15 residues. After removal of 2 bases from V and 2 bases from J, the junction contained 6 bases not matched to a gene. Per the germline V gene, CDR1 is MNHEY and CDR2 is SMNVEV (reference sequence). In DNA, the CDR3 is TGTGCCAGCAGTTTAAGCCGACAGGGCCCCTACGAGCAGTACTTC. It codes for CASSLSRQGPYEQYF.